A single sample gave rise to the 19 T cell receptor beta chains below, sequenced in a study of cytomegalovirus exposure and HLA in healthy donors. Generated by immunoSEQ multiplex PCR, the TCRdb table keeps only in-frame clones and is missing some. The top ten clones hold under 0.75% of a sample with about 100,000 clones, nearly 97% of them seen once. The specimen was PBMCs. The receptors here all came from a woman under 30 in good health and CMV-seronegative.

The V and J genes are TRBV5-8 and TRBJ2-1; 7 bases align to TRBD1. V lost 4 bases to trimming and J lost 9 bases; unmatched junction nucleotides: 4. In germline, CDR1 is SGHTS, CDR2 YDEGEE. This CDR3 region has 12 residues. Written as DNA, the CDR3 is TGTGCCAGCAGCCGGACAGGACTTGAGCAGTTCTTC. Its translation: CASSRTGLEQFF.

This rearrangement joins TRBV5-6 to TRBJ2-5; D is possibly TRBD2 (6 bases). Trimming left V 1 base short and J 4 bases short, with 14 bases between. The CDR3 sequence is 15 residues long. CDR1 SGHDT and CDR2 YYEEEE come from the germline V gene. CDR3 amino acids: CASSLRELARETQYF. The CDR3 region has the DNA TGTGCCAGCAGCTTGAGGGAGCTAGCGCGAGAGACCCAGTACTTC.

The CDR3 loop is CASSQQGVWEKLFF. The CDR3 DNA sequence: TGCGCCAGCAGCCAACAGGGGGTTTGGGAAAAACTGTTTTTT. V usage is TRBV4-1 and J usage is TRBJ1-4; 7 bases fit TRBD1. There are 14 residues in the CDR3. V lost 2 bases and J lost 8; bases outside the gene matches: 5. Per the germline V gene, CDR1 is MGHRA and CDR2 is YSYEKL.

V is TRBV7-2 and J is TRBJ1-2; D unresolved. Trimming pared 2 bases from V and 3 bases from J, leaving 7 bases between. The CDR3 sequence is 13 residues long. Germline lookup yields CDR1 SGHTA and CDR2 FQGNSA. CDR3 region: CASSLTADYGYTF. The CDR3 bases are TGTGCCAGCAGCTTAACCGCAGACTATGGCTACACCTTC.

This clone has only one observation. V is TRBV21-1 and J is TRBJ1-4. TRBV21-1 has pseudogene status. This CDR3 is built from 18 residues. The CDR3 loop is CASSTPKRRTAGYEKLFF. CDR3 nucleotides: TGTGCCAGCAGCACCCCAAAAAGGCGGACAGCGGGGTATGAAAAACTGTTTTTT.

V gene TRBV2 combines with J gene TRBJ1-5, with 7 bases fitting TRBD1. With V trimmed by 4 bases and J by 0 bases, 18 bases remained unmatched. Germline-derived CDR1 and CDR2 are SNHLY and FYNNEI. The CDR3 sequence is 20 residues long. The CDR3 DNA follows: TGTGCCAGCAGTGCCCCTACAGGGGAACGTTTAAAGGGTAGCAATCAGCCCCAGCATTTT. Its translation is CASSAPTGERLKGSNQPQHF. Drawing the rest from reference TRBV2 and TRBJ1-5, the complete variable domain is EPEVTQTPSHQVTQMGQEVILRCVPISNHLYFYWYRQILGQKVEFLVSFYNNEISEKSEIFDDQFSVERPDGSNFTLKIRSTKLEDSAMYFCASSAPTGERLKGSNQPQHFGDGTRLSIL.

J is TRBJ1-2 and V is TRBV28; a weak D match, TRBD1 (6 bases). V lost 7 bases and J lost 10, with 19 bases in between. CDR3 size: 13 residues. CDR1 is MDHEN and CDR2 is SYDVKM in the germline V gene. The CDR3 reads CASNTQGVRIYTF. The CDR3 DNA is TGTGCCAGCAACACACAGGGAGTTCGGATCTACACCTTC.

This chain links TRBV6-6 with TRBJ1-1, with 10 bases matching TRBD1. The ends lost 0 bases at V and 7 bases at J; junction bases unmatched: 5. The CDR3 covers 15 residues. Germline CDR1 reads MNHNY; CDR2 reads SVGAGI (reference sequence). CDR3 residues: CASSYSETGGLEAFF. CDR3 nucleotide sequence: TGTGCCAGCAGTTACTCAGAGACAGGGGGCCTTGAAGCTTTCTTT.

CDR3 sequence: CASSHTGTGEAFF. CDR3 DNA sequence: TGCGCCAGCAGCCATACCGGGACAGGTGAAGCTTTCTTT. V is TRBV4-1 and J is TRBJ1-1; 8 bases are shared with TRBD1. Germline loops: CDR1 MGHRA, CDR2 YSYEKL. V gave up 3 bases and J gave up 7 bases; unmatched junction bases: 4. The CDR3 runs to 13 residues.

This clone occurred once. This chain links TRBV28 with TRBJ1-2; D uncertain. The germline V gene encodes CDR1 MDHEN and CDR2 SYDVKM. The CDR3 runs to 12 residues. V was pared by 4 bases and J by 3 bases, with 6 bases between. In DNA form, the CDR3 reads TGTGCCAGCAGTTCCGAGTACTATGGCTACACCTTC. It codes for CASSSEYYGYTF.

CDR3 bases: TGTGCCAGCAGCTCCACATGGCCCCCCTACGAGCAGTACTTC. It is translated as CASSSTWPPYEQYF. The chain joins TRBV7-9 to TRBJ2-7; the D is unclear. Germline CDR1 SEHNR, CDR2 FQNEAQ (reference sequence). V was cut by 4 bases and J by 2 bases, with 12 bases left in between. The CDR3 runs to 14 residues.

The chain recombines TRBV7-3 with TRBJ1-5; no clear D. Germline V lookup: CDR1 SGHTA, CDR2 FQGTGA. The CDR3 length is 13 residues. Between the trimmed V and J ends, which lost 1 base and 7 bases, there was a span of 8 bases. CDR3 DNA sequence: TGTGCCAGCAGCTTAAGTTTCGGGCAGCCCCAGCATTTT. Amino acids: CASSLSFGQPQHF. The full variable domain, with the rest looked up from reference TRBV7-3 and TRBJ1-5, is GAGVSQTPSNKVTEKGKYVELRCDPISGHTALYWYRQSLGQGPEFLIYFQGTGAADDSGLPNDRFFAVRPEGSVSTLKIQRTERGDSAVYLCASSLSFGQPQHFGDGTRLSIL.

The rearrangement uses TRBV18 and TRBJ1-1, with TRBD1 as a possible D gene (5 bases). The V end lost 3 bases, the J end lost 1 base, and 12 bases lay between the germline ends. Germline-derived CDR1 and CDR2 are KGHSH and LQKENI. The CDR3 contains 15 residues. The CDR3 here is CASSPPGLGNTEAFF. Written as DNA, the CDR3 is TGTGCCAGCTCACCCCCAGGGCTAGGGAACACTGAAGCTTTCTTT.

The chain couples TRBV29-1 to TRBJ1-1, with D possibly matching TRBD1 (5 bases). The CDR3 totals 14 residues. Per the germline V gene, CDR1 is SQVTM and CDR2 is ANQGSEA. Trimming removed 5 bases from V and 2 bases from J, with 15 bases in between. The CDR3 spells CSVSVGGINTEAFF. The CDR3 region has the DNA TGCAGCGTTAGCGTCGGGGGAATCAACACTGAAGCTTTCTTT.

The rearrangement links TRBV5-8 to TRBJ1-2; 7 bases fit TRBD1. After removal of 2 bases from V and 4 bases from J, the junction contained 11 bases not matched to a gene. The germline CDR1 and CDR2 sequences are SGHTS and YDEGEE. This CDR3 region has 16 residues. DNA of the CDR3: TGTGCCAGCAGCTTTTACGGACAGGACAGTACCTATGGCTACACCTTC. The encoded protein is CASSFYGQDSTYGYTF.

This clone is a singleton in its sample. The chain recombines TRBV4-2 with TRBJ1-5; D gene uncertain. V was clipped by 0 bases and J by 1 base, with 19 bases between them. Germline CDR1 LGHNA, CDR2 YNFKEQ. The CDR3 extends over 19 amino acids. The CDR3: CASSQEDGGSYRSNQPQHF. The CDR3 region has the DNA TGTGCCAGCAGCCAAGAGGACGGAGGCTCATATAGGAGCAATCAGCCCCAGCATTTT.

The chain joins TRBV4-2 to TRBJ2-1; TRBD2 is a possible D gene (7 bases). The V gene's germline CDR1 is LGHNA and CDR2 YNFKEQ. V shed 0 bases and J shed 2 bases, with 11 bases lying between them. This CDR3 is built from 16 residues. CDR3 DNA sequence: TGTGCCAGCAGCCAAGAGGGGGGGGCCACCTACAATGAGCAGTTCTTC. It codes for CASSQEGGATYNEQFF.

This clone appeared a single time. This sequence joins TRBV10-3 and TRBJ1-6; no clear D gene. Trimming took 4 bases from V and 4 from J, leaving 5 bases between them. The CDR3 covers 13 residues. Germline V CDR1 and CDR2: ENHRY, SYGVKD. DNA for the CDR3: TGTGCCATCAGTGCAAATTATAATTCACCCCTCCACTTT. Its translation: CAISANYNSPLHF.

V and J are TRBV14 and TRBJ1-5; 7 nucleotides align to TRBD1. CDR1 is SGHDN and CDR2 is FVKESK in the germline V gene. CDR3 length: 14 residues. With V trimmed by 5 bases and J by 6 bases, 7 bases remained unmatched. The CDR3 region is CASSLQGTGQPQHF. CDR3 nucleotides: TGTGCCAGCAGCTTACAGGGGACCGGTCAGCCCCAGCATTTT.